This T cell receptor beta chain stems from a study of beta chain features in type 1 diabetes. The entirety of the isolated RNA underwent reverse transcription, so expressed TCRB transcripts were sequenced. Clones were read by immunoSEQ multiplex PCR, and TCRdb kept only the in-frame ones, dropping some. This sample has more than 140,000 clones, with roughly 10% found just once. In germline, CDR1 is MDHEN, CDR2 SYDVKM. This CDR3 is 12 amino acids long. Trimming pared 3 bases from V and 5 bases from J, leaving 7 bases between. This clone was counted many times. The chain is built from TRBV28 and TRBJ1-2, with D hard to call. The sample was central memory CD4+ T cells from blood. The source of this sequence is a woman aged 35 to 49 in good health. CDR3 in amino acids: CASSFRLYGYTF. In nucleotides, the CDR3 is TGTGCCAGCAGTTTCCGCCTATATGGCTACACCTTC.